This is a list of T cell receptor beta chains from one sample in a study of patients and donors after allogeneic stem cell transplantation. TCRdb redid the calling of the RT-PCR reads with MiXCR, one entry per CDR3 protein. The sample shows about 110,000 distinct CDR3 sequences, around 35% of them seen only once. What was sequenced was blood, either unsorted or a sorted T cell fraction (not recorded which). All receptors derive from a human donor who was either an allogeneic HSCT recipient or a stem cell or donor lymphocyte infusion donor (not recorded which). It is not recorded whose cells these are; they may come from a transplant donor. The CDR3 runs from the conserved cysteine through the conserved F or W. The D gene is left open where the match is weak. Size tells how often a clone was seen (once, few, many) or the class of an expanded clone, and some rows leave it out.

j_gene | abundance | v_gene | d_gene | CDR3aa | CDR3nt
TRBJ1-1 | few | TRBV15 | - | CATSRDTQGPTEAFF | TGTGCCACCAGCAGAGACACCCAGGGGCCCACTGAAGCTTTCTTT
TRBJ2-7 | - | TRBV7-9 | - | CASSLLTSGTSWEQYF | TGTGCCAGCAGCTTACTGACCTCCGGGACCTCTTGGGAGCAGTACTTC
TRBJ2-3 | - | TRBV24-1 | - | CATSDLQDGQSTDTQYF | TGTGCCACCAGTGATTTGCAAGACGGCCAAAGCACAGATACGCAGTATTTT
TRBJ1-1 | - | TRBV6-6 | - | CASSYRPRLDTEAFF | TGTGCCAGCAGTTACAGGCCCCGGTTGGACACTGAAGCTTTCTTT
TRBJ1-5 | few | TRBV6-5 | - | CASSYSTRQPQHF | TGTGCCAGCAGTTACTCCACAAGGCAGCCCCAGCATTTT
TRBJ2-3 | - | TRBV11-2 | TRBD1 | CASSTRTGVDTQYF | TGTGCCAGCAGCACCCGGACAGGGGTAGATACGCAGTATTTT
TRBJ2-7 | - | TRBV4-3 | - | CASSQDGFDGSYEQYF | TGCGCCAGCAGCCAAGACGGCTTTGACGGCTCCTACGAGCAGTACTTC
TRBJ2-7 | - | TRBV14 | TRBD1 | CASSQGTGNYEQYF | TGTGCCAGCAGCCAAGGGACAGGCAACTACGAGCAGTACTTC
TRBJ1-3 | - | TRBV30 | - | CAWTSAGGNTIYF | TGTGCCTGGACTTCGGCAGGGGGAAACACCATATATTTT
TRBJ1-3 | many | TRBV9 | - | CASRPSGGNDGNTIYF | TGTGCCAGCAGGCCCTCCGGGGGCAACGACGGAAACACCATATATTTT
TRBJ2-5 | - | TRBV28 | - | CASRPGPTEETQYF | TGTGCCAGCAGACCCGGACCCACCGAAGAGACCCAGTACTTC
TRBJ2-3 | once | TRBV5-1 | - | CASGSQDTQYF | TGCGCCAGCGGTTCCCAAGATACGCAGTATTTT
TRBJ1-5 | - | TRBV20-1 | - | CSARVGAADGGQPQHF | TGCAGTGCTAGAGTGGGAGCGGCGGATGGCGGTCAGCCCCAGCATTTT
TRBJ1-1 | - | TRBV7-9 | - | CASENRSNTEAFF | TGTGCCAGCGAGAACAGGTCGAACACTGAAGCTTTCTTT
TRBJ1-1 | few | TRBV20-1 | - | CSAGGHLNTEAFF | TGCAGTGCTGGAGGACACTTGAACACTGAAGCTTTCTTT
TRBJ1-1 | few | TRBV7-2 | - | CASRSPGNTEAFF | TGTGCCAGCAGAAGCCCGGGGAACACTGAAGCTTTCTTT
TRBJ2-1 | - | TRBV5-1 | TRBD2 | CASSLGLASEQFF | TGCGCCAGCAGCTTGGGACTAGCGTCTGAGCAGTTCTTC
TRBJ2-3 | - | TRBV20-1 | - | CSARWPRGPASTDTQYF | TGCAGTGCTAGATGGCCGAGGGGTCCCGCTAGCACAGATACGCAGTATTTT
TRBJ2-7 | once | TRBV5-1 | TRBD2 | CASSITSGTYEQYF | TGCGCCAGCAGCATTACTAGCGGGACGTACGAGCAGTACTTC
TRBJ2-1 | many | TRBV27 | TRBD2 | CASSAGRYGLAEDNEQFF | TGTGCCAGCAGTGCTGGACGGTATGGACTAGCGGAGGACAATGAGCAGTTCTTC
TRBJ2-1 | - | TRBV29-1 | - | CSVGGASSYNEQFF | TGCAGCGTGGGCGGCGCCAGCTCCTACAATGAGCAGTTCTTC
TRBJ1-5 | - | TRBV7-2 | - | CASSLADIYQPQHF | TGTGCCAGCAGCTTAGCGGACATCTATCAGCCCCAGCATTTT
TRBJ2-5 | few | TRBV4-2 | - | CASSHSPATETQYF | TGTGCCAGCAGCCATAGCCCCGCAACGGAGACCCAGTACTTC
TRBJ2-3 | - | TRBV20-1 | TRBD2 | CSARFAGGPITDTQYF | TGCAGTGCTAGATTCGCGGGAGGGCCTATCACAGATACGCAGTATTTT
TRBJ2-6 | - | TRBV12-3/TRBV12-4 | - | CASSLAANVLTF | TGTGCCAGCAGTTTAGCGGCCAACGTCCTGACTTTC
TRBJ2-7 | - | TRBV6-2/TRBV6-3 | - | CASSYGTDYEQYF | TGTGCCAGCAGTTACGGGACGGACTACGAGCAGTACTTC
TRBJ1-1 | - | TRBV6-5 | - | CASSSPGRLNTEAFF | TGTGCCAGCAGTTCGCCGGGACGGCTGAACACTGAAGCTTTCTTT
TRBJ2-4 | - | TRBV2 | TRBD1 | CASRKTGTNIQYF | TGTGCCAGCAGAAAGACAGGGACAAACATTCAGTACTTC
TRBJ2-1 | - | TRBV7-9 | - | CASSPTGDNEQFF | TGTGCCAGCAGCCCGACGGGGGACAATGAGCAGTTCTTC
TRBJ2-5 | - | TRBV3-1 | TRBD1 | CASSDRGRPETQYF | TGTGCCAGCAGCGACAGGGGGCGACCAGAGACCCAGTACTTC
TRBJ2-4 | few | TRBV12-3/TRBV12-4 | - | CASRRTGLKNIQYF | TGTGCCAGCAGGCGAACCGGACTCAAAAACATTCAGTACTTC
TRBJ1-1 | many | TRBV28 | - | CASRVFGFQRTFF | TGTGCCAGCAGAGTTTTCGGGTTTCAGCGTACTTTCTTT
TRBJ2-4 | - | TRBV28 | TRBD1 | CASSLATGTGKNIQYF | TGTGCCAGCAGTTTAGCCACCGGGACAGGAAAAAACATTCAGTACTTC
TRBJ2-5 | - | TRBV5-4 | - | CASSLEDWKETQYF | TGTGCCAGCAGCTTGGAGGACTGGAAAGAGACCCAGTACTTC
TRBJ2-7 | once | TRBV6-5 | TRBD2 | CASRPAGTNGRSYEQYF | TGTGCCAGCAGGCCCGCAGGGACTAACGGGCGAAGCTACGAGCAGTACTTC
TRBJ1-1 | - | TRBV28 | - | CASSLPRGARTEAFF | TGTGCCAGCAGTTTACCCCGGGGGGCGAGGACTGAAGCTTTCTTT
TRBJ2-2 | - | TRBV6-2/TRBV6-3 | TRBD1 | CASRLYTGGRNTGELFF | TGTGCCAGCAGACTCTATACAGGGGGTCGGAACACCGGGGAGCTGTTTTTT
TRBJ2-1 | once | TRBV20-1 | TRBD1 | CSASLRDRYNEQFF | TGCAGTGCTAGCCTCCGGGACAGATACAATGAGCAGTTCTTC
TRBJ2-3 | - | TRBV5-1 | TRBD2 | CASARLAGETDTQYF | TGCGCCAGCGCTCGTTTGGCGGGAGAAACAGATACGCAGTATTTT
TRBJ1-3 | - | TRBV7-3 | - | CASSLGYRKRSGNTIYF | TGTGCCAGCAGCTTGGGTTACAGGAAGAGGTCTGGAAACACCATATATTTT
TRBJ2-2 | - | TRBV6-5 | TRBD2 | CASSYSGLADTGELFF | TGTGCCAGCAGTTACTCGGGACTAGCGGACACCGGGGAGCTGTTTTTT
TRBJ1-3 | few | TRBV4-3 | - | CASSQDRHSGNTIYF | TGCGCCAGCAGCCAAGACAGACACTCTGGAAACACCATATATTTT
TRBJ2-7 | few | TRBV20-1 | TRBD2 | CSARILAGGVSSYEQYF | TGCAGTGCTAGAATCCTAGCGGGAGGAGTGAGCTCCTACGAGCAGTACTTC
TRBJ1-5 | few | TRBV6-6 | TRBD1 | CASSYGQGAMSNQPQHF | TGTGCCAGCAGTTACGGGCAGGGGGCTATGAGCAATCAGCCCCAGCATTTT
TRBJ1-2 | - | TRBV12-3/TRBV12-4 | TRBD1 | CASSRRTGHGYTF | TGTGCCAGCAGTCGAAGGACAGGGCACGGCTACACCTTC
TRBJ1-5 | - | TRBV28 | TRBD1 | CASSLWDRGRSNQPQHF | TGTGCCAGCAGTTTATGGGACAGGGGGCGTAGCAATCAGCCCCAGCATTTT
TRBJ1-5 | few | TRBV4-1 | - | CASSQEPDLPQHF | TGCGCCAGCAGCCAAGAACCGGACTTGCCCCAGCATTTT
TRBJ2-7 | - | TRBV15 | - | CATSRKLTSSTYEQYF | TGTGCCACCAGCAGGAAACTGACTAGTAGTACCTACGAGCAGTACTTC
TRBJ2-5 | - | TRBV4-2 | TRBD2 | CASSRAPPSGRLQETQYF | TGTGCCAGCAGCCGGGCTCCTCCTAGCGGGAGGCTCCAAGAGACCCAGTACTTC
TRBJ2-5 | - | TRBV5-1 | - | CASSFGGPKETQYF | TGCGCCAGCAGCTTTGGAGGTCCCAAAGAGACCCAGTACTTC
TRBJ1-6 | - | TRBV5-6 | - | CASSRGSVLSPLHF | TGTGCCAGCAGCCGCGGTTCGGTCTTGTCACCCCTCCACTTT
TRBJ1-4 | few | TRBV3-1 | - | CASSHIENEKLFF | TGTGCCAGCAGCCATATTGAAAATGAAAAACTGTTTTTT
TRBJ2-5 | - | TRBV7-3 | - | CASDMGPETQYF | TGTGCCAGCGACATGGGCCCAGAGACCCAGTACTTC
TRBJ2-1 | - | TRBV6-2/TRBV6-3 | - | CASSPSYGNEQFF | TGTGCCAGCAGCCCCAGTTACGGCAATGAGCAGTTCTTC
TRBJ2-1 | once | TRBV20-1 | - | CSAREAGTYNEQFF | TGCAGTGCTAGAGAGGCAGGGACCTACAATGAGCAGTTCTTC
TRBJ2-7 | - | TRBV12-3/TRBV12-4 | - | CASSLRLPIEQYF | TGTGCCAGCAGTTTACGACTACCGATCGAGCAGTACTTC
TRBJ1-4 | few | TRBV4-3 | - | CASSRRHATNEKLFF | TGCGCCAGCAGCCGTAGACACGCAACTAATGAAAAACTGTTTTTT
TRBJ2-3 | - | TRBV4-3 | - | CASSLQGLITNTQYF | TGCGCCAGCAGCCTCCAGGGCCTCATTACAAATACGCAGTATTTT
TRBJ2-2 | few | TRBV20-1 | - | CSAGKGVGELFF | TGCAGTGCTGGGAAAGGGGTCGGGGAGCTGTTTTTT
TRBJ2-6 | few | TRBV5-6 | - | CASTLSGANVLTF | TGTGCCAGCACTCTCTCTGGGGCCAACGTCCTGACTTTC